The sequence of this T cell receptor beta chain was determined in a study of response to subunit inactivated influenza vaccine. Findings and caveats of the study: There was a suggestion from the authors that each seasonal influenza vaccination recruits few new T cells.

The CDR3 is 15 amino acids. Germline CDR1 DFQATT, CDR2 SNEGSKA (reference sequence). From the RT-PCR reads, TCRdb called clonotypes with MiXCR, one entry per CDR3 protein. This sample yields some 520,000 distinct CDR3 sequences, of which approximately 15% are seen a single time; less than 4% belongs to the top ten. Turning to this clonotype: Its antigen is undetermined. One end of the junction varies from germline; a read error may be responsible.

The sample consisted of CD4+ T cells sorted from PBMCs, taken around 25 months after vaccination. The chain couples TRBV20-1 to TRBJ2-2; 7 nucleotides match TRBD1. The clonotype comes from a man between 50 and 70 years old who received an inactivated influenza vaccine. The CDR3 sequence: CSARVGGQITGELFF. The CDR3 DNA is TGCAGCGCTAGAGTAGGGGGACAGATCACCGGGGAGCTGTTTTTT.